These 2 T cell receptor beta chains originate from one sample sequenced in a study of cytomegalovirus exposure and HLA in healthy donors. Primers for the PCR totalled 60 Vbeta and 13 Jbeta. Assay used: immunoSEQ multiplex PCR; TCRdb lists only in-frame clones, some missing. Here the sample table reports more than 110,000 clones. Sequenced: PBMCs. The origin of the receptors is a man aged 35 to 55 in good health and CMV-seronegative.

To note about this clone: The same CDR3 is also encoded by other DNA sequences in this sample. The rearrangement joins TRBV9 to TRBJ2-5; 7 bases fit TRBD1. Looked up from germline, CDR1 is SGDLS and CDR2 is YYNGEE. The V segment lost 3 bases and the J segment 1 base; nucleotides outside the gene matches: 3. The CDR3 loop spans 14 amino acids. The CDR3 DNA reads TGTGCCAGCAGCGCCGGGACAGTCCAAGAGACCCAGTACTTC. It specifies CASSAGTVQETQYF.

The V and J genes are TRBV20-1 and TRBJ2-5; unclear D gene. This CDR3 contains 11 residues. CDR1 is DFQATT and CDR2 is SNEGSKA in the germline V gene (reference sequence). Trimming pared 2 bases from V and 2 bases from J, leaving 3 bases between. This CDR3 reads CSARRQETQYF. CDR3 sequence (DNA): TGCAGTGCTAGACGGCAAGAGACCCAGTACTTC.